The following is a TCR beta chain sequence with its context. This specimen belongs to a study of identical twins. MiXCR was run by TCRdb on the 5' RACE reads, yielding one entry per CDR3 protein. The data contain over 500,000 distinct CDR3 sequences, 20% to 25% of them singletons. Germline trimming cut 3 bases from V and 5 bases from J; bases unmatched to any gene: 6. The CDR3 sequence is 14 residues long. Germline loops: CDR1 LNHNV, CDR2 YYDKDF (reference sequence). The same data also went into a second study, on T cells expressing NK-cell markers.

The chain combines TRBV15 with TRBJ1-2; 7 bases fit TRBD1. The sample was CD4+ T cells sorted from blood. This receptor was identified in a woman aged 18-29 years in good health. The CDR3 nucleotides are TGTGCCACCAGCAGGAGACAGGGCCTATATGGCTACACCTTC. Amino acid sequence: CATSRRQGLYGYTF.